A single sample gave rise to the 14 T cell receptor beta chains below, sequenced in a study of monozygotic twins with cystic fibrosis. Method: immunoSEQ multiplex PCR; TCRdb's copy keeps in-frame clones and lacks some. The profile shows roughly 19,000 clones, around 97% of them singletons. The specimen was blood. All receptors derive from a woman aged 25 to 39 with cystic fibrosis.

This clone has only one observation. V usage is TRBV5-1 and J usage is TRBJ1-1; D remains ambiguous. The CDR3 loop spans 12 amino acids. Trimming cost V 1 base and J 7 bases, with 8 bases left between them. Germline loops: CDR1 SGHRS, CDR2 YFSETQ. CDR3 loop: CASSLNSIEAFF. As DNA, the CDR3 is TGCGCCAGCAGCTTGAACAGCATTGAAGCTTTCTTT. The full variable domain, its missing parts supplied by reference TRBV5-1 and TRBJ1-1, is KAGVTQTPRYLIKTRGQQVTLSCSPISGHRSVSWYQQTPGQGLQFLFEYFSETQRNKGNFPGRFSGRQFSNSRSEMNVSTLELGDSALYLCASSLNSIEAFFGQGTRLTVV.

The V and J genes are TRBV19 and TRBJ2-7; 7 bases fit TRBD1. CDR1 is LNHDA and CDR2 is SQIVND in the germline V gene (reference sequence). The CDR3 is 14 residues long. V shed 6 bases, J shed 5 bases, and the junction held 10 bases outside the gene matches. CDR3 DNA sequence: TGTGCCAGTAGCCCTGACAGGGTCCGGAACGAGCAGTACTTC. This sequence encodes CASSPDRVRNEQYF.

V and J are TRBV20-1 and TRBJ2-3; D uncertain. The CDR3 runs to 11 residues. Germline V lookup: CDR1 DFQATT, CDR2 SNEGSKA (reference sequence). The chain's CDR3 is CSRIGTDTQYF. The CDR3 DNA follows: TGCAGCCGGATAGGCACAGATACGCAGTATTTT.

The CDR3 loop reads CSVDSGLAGDYEQYF. The CDR3 nucleotides read TGCAGCGTTGACTCGGGACTAGCGGGGGACTACGAGCAGTACTTC. This chain links TRBV29-1 with TRBJ2-7; 14 positions match TRBD2. The V gene's germline CDR1 is SQVTM and CDR2 ANQGSEA. The CDR3 is made up of 15 amino acids. The junction had 4 bases not matched to a gene; V was cut back by 3 bases and J by 3 bases.

CDR3 bases: TGCGCCAGCAGCTTGTTCTCTACAAGGAATGAAAAACTGTTTTTT. It specifies CASSLFSTRNEKLFF. This chain joins TRBV5-1 and TRBJ1-4; D is uncertain. V lost 1 base and J lost 5, with 12 bases in between. The germline V gene has CDR1 SGHRS and CDR2 YFSETQ. The CDR3 consists of 15 residues.

This chain links TRBV28 with TRBJ1-2, with 8 bases aligning to TRBD1. V shed 6 bases and J 4 bases; nucleotides not matched to a gene: 7. The germline CDR1 and CDR2 sequences are MDHEN and SYDVKM. The CDR3 is made up of 14 amino acids. The CDR3: CASSLGTGLYGYTF. The CDR3 region has the DNA TGTGCCAGCAGCCTCGGGACAGGCCTCTATGGCTACACCTTC.

The rearrangement joins TRBV9 to TRBJ2-3; TRBD2 matches 8 bases. V lost 2 bases and J lost 6; bases outside the gene matches: 8. The CDR3 length is 15 residues. Germline-derived CDR1 and CDR2 are SGDLS and YYNGEE. CDR3 sequence reads: CASSVRAGAADTQYF. The DNA of the CDR3 is TGTGCCAGCAGCGTTCGAGCGGGGGCTGCGGATACGCAGTATTTT.

This clone was seen only once. V usage is TRBV4-3 and J usage is TRBJ1-1; D not resolved. In germline, CDR1 is LGHNA, CDR2 YSLEER. The CDR3 extends over 17 amino acids. Trimming cost V 1 base and J 1 base, with 16 bases left between them. In DNA form, the CDR3 reads TGCGCCAGCAGCCAAGTAGTTAGGAGGGCTTCGAACACTGAAGCTTTCTTT. This translates into CASSQVVRRASNTEAFF.

CDR3 in amino acids: CASRAPGQYDQPQHF. The CDR3 DNA sequence: TGTGCCAGCAGAGCACCGGGACAGTACGACCAGCCCCAGCATTTT. The chain couples TRBV2 to TRBJ1-5; TRBD1 agrees at 7 bases. This CDR3 region has 15 residues. Germline V CDR1 and CDR2: SNHLY, FYNNEI. J was trimmed by 7 bases and V by 6 bases; bases with no gene match: 12.

This chain connects TRBV30 to TRBJ2-5, with 7 bases matching TRBD1. V was pared by 2 bases and J by 1 base, with 4 bases of the junction left unmatched. Germline CDR1 is GTSNPN and CDR2 is SVGIG (reference sequence). The CDR3 runs to 14 residues. The CDR3 loop reads CAWSNRGPQETQYF. In DNA form, the CDR3 reads TGTGCCTGGAGTAATAGGGGGCCCCAAGAGACCCAGTACTTC.

This clone was observed a single time. This chain uses TRBV29-1 with TRBJ1-5; 10 bases match TRBD1. CDR3 size: 12 residues. CDR1 and CDR2 from the germline V gene are SQVTM and ANQGSEA. V gave up 4 bases and J gave up 7 bases; unmatched junction bases: 1. CDR3 nucleotides: TGCAGCGTTGGGACAGGGGGGCAGCCCCAGCATTTT. Translated: CSVGTGGQPQHF.

The chain uses TRBV6-1 and TRBJ2-7; D possibly corresponds to TRBD2 (6 bases). This CDR3 comprises 15 residues. Trimming cost V 7 bases and J 3 bases, with 19 bases left between them. Per germline, CDR1 MNHNS and CDR2 SASEGT. CDR3 sequence reads: CASTGVGAILYEQYF. The CDR3 nucleotides are TGTGCCAGCACGGGGGTAGGGGCTATTCTCTACGAGCAGTACTTC.

V usage is TRBV30 and J usage is TRBJ1-5; the match to TRBD1 covers 8 bases. Unmatched junction bases numbered 5, after V lost 3 bases and J lost 7 bases. This CDR3 is built from 13 residues. The germline CDR1 and CDR2 sequences are GTSNPN and SVGIG (reference sequence). The CDR3 reads CAWSDRGKQPQHF. CDR3 nucleotides: TGTGCCTGGAGCGACAGGGGAAAGCAGCCCCAGCATTTT. The full variable domain, rest sourced from reference TRBV30 and TRBJ1-5, is SQTIHQWPATLVQPVGSPLSLECTVEGTSNPNLYWYRQAAGRGLQLLFYSVGIGQISSEVPQNLSASRPQDRQFILSSKKLLLSDSGFYLCAWSDRGKQPQHFGDGTRLSIL.

The chain couples TRBV7-9 to TRBJ1-2; D unclear. V lost 5 bases, J lost 2 bases, and 18 bases lay in between. Germline CDR1 is SEHNR and CDR2 is FQNEAQ (reference sequence). The CDR3 is 16 amino acids. The CDR3 DNA is TGTGCCAGCAGCCCAACCGGCCCCCTGGCAAACTATGGCTACACCTTC. This sequence encodes CASSPTGPLANYGYTF. Looking up the rest from reference TRBV7-9 and TRBJ1-2 gives the full variable domain: DTGVSQNPRHKITKRGQNVTFRCDPISEHNRLYWYRQTLGQGPEFLTYFQNEAQLEKSRLLSDRFSAERPKGSFSTLEIQRTEQGDSAMYLCASSPTGPLANYGYTFGSGTRLTVV.